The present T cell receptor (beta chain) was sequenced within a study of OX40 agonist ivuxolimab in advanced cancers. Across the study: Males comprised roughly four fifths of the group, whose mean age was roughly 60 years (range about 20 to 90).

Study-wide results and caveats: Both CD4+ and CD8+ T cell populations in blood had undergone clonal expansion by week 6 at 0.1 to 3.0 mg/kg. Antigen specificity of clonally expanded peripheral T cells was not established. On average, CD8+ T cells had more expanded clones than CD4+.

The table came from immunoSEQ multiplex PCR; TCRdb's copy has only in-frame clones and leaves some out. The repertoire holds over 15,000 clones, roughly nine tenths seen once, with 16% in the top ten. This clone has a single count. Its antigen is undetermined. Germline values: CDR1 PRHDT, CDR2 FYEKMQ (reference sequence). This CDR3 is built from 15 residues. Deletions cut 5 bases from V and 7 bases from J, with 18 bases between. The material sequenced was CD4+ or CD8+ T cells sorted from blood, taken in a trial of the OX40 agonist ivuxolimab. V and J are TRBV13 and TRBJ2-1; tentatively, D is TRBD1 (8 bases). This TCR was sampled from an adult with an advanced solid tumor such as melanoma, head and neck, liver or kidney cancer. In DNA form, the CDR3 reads TGTGCCAGCAGCGTACAGAAACAGGGGGGGAATGAGCAGTTCTTC. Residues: CASSVQKQGGNEQFF.